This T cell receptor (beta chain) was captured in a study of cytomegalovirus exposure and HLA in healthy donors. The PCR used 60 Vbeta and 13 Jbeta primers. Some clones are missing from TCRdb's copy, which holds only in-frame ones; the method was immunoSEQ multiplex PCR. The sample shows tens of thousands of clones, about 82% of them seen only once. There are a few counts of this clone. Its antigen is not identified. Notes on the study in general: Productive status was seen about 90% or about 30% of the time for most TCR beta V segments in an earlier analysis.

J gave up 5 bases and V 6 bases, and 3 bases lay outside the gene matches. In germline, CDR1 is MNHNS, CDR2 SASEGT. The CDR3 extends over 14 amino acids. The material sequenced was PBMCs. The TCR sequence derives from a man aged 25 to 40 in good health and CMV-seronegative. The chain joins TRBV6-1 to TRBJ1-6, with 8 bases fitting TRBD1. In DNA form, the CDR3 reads TGTGCCAGCAGCCTGACAGGGGATAATTCACCCCTCCACTTT. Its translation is CASSLTGDNSPLHF.